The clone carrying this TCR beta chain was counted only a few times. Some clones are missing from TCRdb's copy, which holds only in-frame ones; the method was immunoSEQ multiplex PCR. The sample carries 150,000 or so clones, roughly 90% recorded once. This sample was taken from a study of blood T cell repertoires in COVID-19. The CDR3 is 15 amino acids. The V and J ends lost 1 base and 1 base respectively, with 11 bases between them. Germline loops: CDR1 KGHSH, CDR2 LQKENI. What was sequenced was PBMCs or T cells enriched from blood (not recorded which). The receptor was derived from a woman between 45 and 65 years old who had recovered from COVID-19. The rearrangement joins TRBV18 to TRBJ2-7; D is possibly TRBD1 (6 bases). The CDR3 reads CASSPRIGTSYEQYF. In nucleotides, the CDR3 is TGTGCCAGCTCACCACGGATAGGGACATCCTACGAGCAGTACTTC.